A single sample is the source of the 18 T cell receptor beta chains below, sequenced in a study of T-cell reconstitution after alpha-beta-depleted transplantation in children. Library preparation (for TCRbeta) was performed with unique molecular identifiers. TCRdb reprocessed the PCR reads via MiXCR and lists one record per CDR3 protein. Among hundreds of thousands of distinct CDR3 sequences listed, 16% were seen once. The source material was PBMCs from the stem cell graft donor, sampled from the stem cell graft. All receptors derive from a human donor who donated a stem cell graft to a child with acute myeloid leukemia.

There are a few counts of this clonotype. The V call is TRBV5-1, the J call TRBJ2-1, with 10 bases lining up with TRBD1. The V segment lost 7 bases and the J segment 7 bases; nucleotides outside the gene matches: 17. Per the germline V gene, CDR1 is SGHRS and CDR2 is YFSETQ. This CDR3 comprises 17 residues. The CDR3 coding sequence is TGCGCCAGCCGGGCCGGACAGGGGGTGTCTGGTAGGAATGAGCAGTTCTTC. This encodes CASRAGQGVSGRNEQFF.

The rearrangement links TRBV5-1 to TRBJ2-1, with TRBD1 as a possible D gene (5 bases). V was pared by 5 bases and J by 0 bases, with 9 bases between. The CDR3 is 14 amino acids. Germline values: CDR1 SGHRS, CDR2 YFSETQ. CDR3 coding DNA: TGCGCCAGCAGTACACAGGTCTCCTACAATGAGCAGTTCTTC. This sequence encodes CASSTQVSYNEQFF.

This clonotype was detected only a few times. The chain uses TRBV5-1 and TRBJ1-1; a possible D gene is TRBD1 (5 bases). Per the germline V gene, CDR1 is SGHRS and CDR2 is YFSETQ. V dropped 0 bases and J dropped 2 bases, with 17 bases sitting between them. This CDR3 is 17 amino acids long. DNA for the CDR3: TGCGCCAGCAGCTTGGCCGTAACCGGGACCGCAAACACTGAAGCTTTCTTT. Amino acids: CASSLAVTGTANTEAFF.

The chain combines TRBV7-2 with TRBJ2-7, with D possibly matching TRBD2 (5 bases). The V end was cut by 2 bases, the J end by 2 bases, with 13 bases between. In germline, CDR1 is SGHTA, CDR2 FQGNSA. CDR3 length equals 15 residues. The CDR3 bases are TGTGCCAGCAGCTTATGGGCTAGCCCCACCTACGAGCAGTACTTC. Amino acid sequence: CASSLWASPTYEQYF.

This chain uses TRBV27 with TRBJ1-5; D remains ambiguous. The V end was cut by 0 bases, the J end by 5 bases, with 11 bases between. The CDR3 extends over 15 amino acids. Germline V gives CDR1 MNHEY, CDR2 SMNVEV (reference sequence). The CDR3 protein is CASSLSGPKDQPQHF. Written as DNA, the CDR3 is TGTGCCAGCAGTTTATCGGGCCCCAAAGATCAGCCCCAGCATTTT.

As to this clonotype: One base away lies a much larger clone, so this may be a sequencing read error. This chain uses TRBV29-1 with TRBJ1-1; D might be TRBD1 (6 bases). This CDR3 spans 13 amino acids. Germline CDR1 and CDR2: SQVTM and ANQGSEA. CDR3 sequence: CSVEPGQSTEPFF. CDR3 sequence (DNA): TGCAGCGTTGAACCAGGACAGTCCACTGAACCTTTCTTT.

This clonotype was seen at least ten times. V usage is TRBV29-1 and J usage is TRBJ2-1; D is tentatively TRBD1 or TRBD2 (5 bases each). The ends were cut back, 7 bases at V and 4 bases at J, with 26 bases in the middle. Germline V gene data show CDR1 as SQVTM and CDR2 as ANQGSEA. The length of the CDR3 is 17 residues. The CDR3 DNA reads as TGCAGCGCCCCTCTGAGGGCAGGGTCGGGAAAGTACAATGAGCAGTTCTTC. As protein: CSAPLRAGSGKYNEQFF.

The chain links TRBV24-1 to TRBJ2-5; TRBD2 aligns across 15 bases. V shed 9 bases, J shed 4 bases, and the junction held 2 bases outside the gene matches. Looked up from germline, CDR1 is KGHDR and CDR2 is SFDVKD. The CDR3 is made up of 14 amino acids. CDR3 region: CATGTSGGPETQYF. DNA of the CDR3: TGTGCCACCGGGACTAGCGGGGGGCCAGAGACCCAGTACTTC.

The chain combines TRBV5-1 with TRBJ1-1; the D gene is possibly TRBD1 (5 bases). CDR1 is SGHRS, CDR2 YFSETQ, per germline. V shed 1 base and J shed 7 bases, with 17 bases lying between them. The length of the CDR3 is 15 residues. The CDR3 region has the DNA TGCGCCAGCAGCTTGTCAGGGATGAGTAGGCATGAAGCTTTCTTT. It codes for CASSLSGMSRHEAFF.

This clonotype has more than one count but fewer than ten. The chain employs TRBV4-3 and TRBJ1-6, with TRBD1 identical over 11 bases. CDR1 is LGHNA, CDR2 YSLEER, per germline. With 4 bases clipped from V and 9 bases from J, the junction kept 5 bases outside the gene matches. The CDR3 totals 15 residues. CDR3 loop: CASSPGTGGTSPLHF. The CDR3 DNA sequence: TGCGCCAGCAGCCCGGGGACAGGGGGTACTTCACCCCTCCACTTT.

Remarks on this clonotype: A read error is possible here, since a much larger clone lies one base away. This sequence joins TRBV24-1 and TRBJ1-2, with D uncertain. CDR3 length: 12 residues. Looked up from germline, CDR1 is KGHDR and CDR2 is SFDVKD. The CDR3 region has the DNA TGTGCCACCAGTGATGGATTAAATGGCTACATCTTC. As protein: CATSDGLNGYIF.

In its sample, this clonotype was seen a few times. This sequence joins TRBV7-9 and TRBJ1-6, with a weak D call TRBD1 (5 bases). CDR3 length: 13 residues. Germline values: CDR1 SEHNR, CDR2 FQNEAQ (reference sequence). Trimming took off 5 bases at V and 11 bases at J, with 13 bases between the two ends. The CDR3 protein is CASSTPGFTPLHF. CDR3 DNA sequence: TGTGCCAGCAGCACCCCAGGGTTTACACCCCTCCACTTT.

This clonotype was seen a handful of times. The gene calls are TRBV5-1 and TRBJ2-2; D remains ambiguous. The CDR3 length is 15 residues. The V end lost 2 bases, the J end lost 7 bases, and 15 bases lay between the germline ends. The germline V gene encodes CDR1 SGHRS and CDR2 YFSETQ. The CDR3 loop reads CASSFDGLNFGELFF. The CDR3 DNA sequence: TGCGCCAGCAGCTTTGATGGCCTTAACTTCGGGGAGCTGTTTTTT.

The genes are TRBV7-6 and TRBJ2-1; possible D gene TRBD1, 7 bases. The CDR3 length is 15 residues. Per germline, CDR1 SGHVS and CDR2 FNYEAQ. V was shortened by 1 base and J by 7 bases, with 14 bases between the two germline ends. Written as DNA, the CDR3 is TGTGCCAGCAGCTTAGGCGGGGCCAGGGGGAATGAGCAGTTCTTC. Its translation: CASSLGGARGNEQFF.

This clonotype was seen only a few times. V usage is TRBV7-6 and J usage is TRBJ2-1; unclear D gene. The CDR3 has 13 amino acids. Trimming cost V 10 bases and J 0 bases, with 10 bases left between them. Germline-derived CDR1 and CDR2 are SGHVS and FNYEAQ. The CDR3 loop reads CATSMSSYNEQFF. CDR3 nucleotides: TGTGCCACCTCGATGAGCTCCTACAATGAGCAGTTCTTC.

The chain employs TRBV15 and TRBJ1-1, with D unresolved. The CDR3 is 12 amino acids. The germline V gene has CDR1 LNHNV and CDR2 YYDKDF (reference sequence). Trimming took 4 bases from V and 2 from J, leaving 5 bases between them. CDR3 nucleotide sequence: TGTGCCACCAGCACCCGCAACACTGAAGCTTTCTTT. This translates into CATSTRNTEAFF.

This clonotype was detected ten times or more. This chain joins TRBV20-1 and TRBJ2-1, with 8 bases matching TRBD2. The trim removed 0 bases at V and 2 bases at J, leaving 3 bases unmatched. Germline assignment: CDR1 DFQATT and CDR2 SNEGSKA (reference sequence). The CDR3 length is 15 residues. The CDR3 spells CSARDSGGTYNEQFF. The CDR3 bases are TGCAGTGCTAGAGATTCGGGGGGGACCTACAATGAGCAGTTCTTC.

Worth noting for this clonotype: This may arise from a read error, as a much more abundant clone is one base away. V and J are TRBV12-3 or TRBV12-4 and TRBJ2-3; D gene unclear. The CDR3 contains 12 residues. The germline V and J ends were trimmed by 6 bases and 4 bases, with 8 bases remaining between them. In DNA form, the CDR3 reads TGTGCCAGCAGCTTTTACGCAGATACGCAGTATTTT. Translating gives CASSFYADTQYF.